Here is one TCR beta chain with its context. As yet, its antigen is unknown. The length of the CDR3 is 12 residues. The V and J ends lost 6 bases and 13 bases respectively, with 15 bases between them. Roughly 9 milliliters of peripheral blood were drawn from each donor. This entry comes from a study of blood T cells in healthy people across ages. Study conclusions and caveats: Long-lived donors had more naive CD4+ cells and higher diversity than aged donors. Age brought a roughly linear fall in TCR beta diversity measured per million T cells.

Through a sample-barcoded 5' primer and a J-beta primer mix, a second PCR was run for roughly 6 to 12 cycles. MiXCR was run by TCRdb on the 5' RACE reads, yielding one entry per CDR3 protein. The repertoire holds over 500,000 distinct CDR3 sequences, roughly a quarter seen once, with approximately 3.5% in the top ten. These data also formed part of another study, on T cells of mothers and their children. This second study says: Related mother-child pairs shared marginally more repertoire than unrelated pairs, though not significantly.

The clonotype originates from a boy between 2 and 10 years old in good health. The chain couples TRBV12-3 or TRBV12-4 to TRBJ1-4; D perhaps matches TRBD1 (5 bases). The sequenced material came from blood. CDR3 region: CASRSGTQRLFF. CDR3 DNA: TGTGCCAGCAGATCCGGGACCCAACGACTGTTTTTT.